What follows are 15 T cell receptor beta chains derived from one specimen sequenced in a study of shared clonotypes between healthy human individuals (dated by TCRdb to the early 2020s). Libraries were made using the immunoSEQ multiplex PCR assay. TCRdb carries this immuneACCESS record with in-frame sequences only. Its versions omit some clonotypes, under half of them owing to an unresolved V gene in the studies checked, with the rest unexplained. This sample is represented by roughly 1.4 million clones; just under 99% of them were singletons. The ten largest make up under 0.45% of the sample. Sequencing was performed on naive CD4+ T cells sorted from blood. The sample's cell subset or site label, in plain terms: CD45RA+ positively selected. The receptors shown here come from a man aged 25 to 40 in good health.

This chain connects TRBV4-1 to TRBJ2-3; D might be TRBD1 (5 bases). The V gene lost 3 bases and the J gene lost 1 base, with 8 bases spanning the gap. Germline CDR1 and CDR2: MGHRA and YSYEKL. CDR3 length: 14 amino acids. The CDR3 nucleotides are TGCGCCAGCAGCCACCCCAGGGGCACAGATACGCAGTATTTT. Encoded protein: CASSHPRGTDTQYF.

The chain is built from TRBV10-3 and TRBJ2-7, with a weak D call TRBD1 (5 bases). In germline, CDR1 is ENHRY, CDR2 SYGVKD. There are 15 residues in the CDR3. V lost 1 base, J lost 2 bases, and 12 bases lay in between. This CDR3 reads CAISEWGGGTYEQYF. CDR3 coding DNA: TGTGCCATCAGTGAGTGGGGCGGCGGAACCTACGAGCAGTACTTC.

This chain joins TRBV6-1 and TRBJ2-7, with D maybe TRBD2 (5 bases). The CDR3 sequence is 14 residues long. With 5 bases removed from V and 6 bases from J, the gap between germline ends came to 17 bases. Germline V gene sequence: CDR1 MNHNS, CDR2 SASEGT. CDR3: CASSNERGSREQYF. The CDR3 DNA sequence: TGTGCCAGCAGTAACGAAAGAGGGTCCCGCGAGCAGTACTTC.

This chain links TRBV2 with TRBJ2-7; 7 bases line up with TRBD2. From germline, CDR1 is SNHLY and CDR2 FYNNEI. The CDR3 has 14 amino acids. Unmatched junction bases numbered 12, after V lost 6 bases and J lost 7 bases. The CDR3 protein is CASSGLAELGEQYF. The CDR3 DNA follows: TGTGCCAGCAGCGGGCTAGCGGAGCTTGGGGAGCAGTACTTC.

The count of this clone is one. The V call is TRBV11-2, the J call TRBJ2-3; no clear D. Trimming removed 3 bases at V and 1 base at J, with 8 bases between. The CDR3 contains 14 residues. Germline V lookup: CDR1 SGHAT, CDR2 FQNNGV. The CDR3 protein is CASSLGTRTDTQYF. CDR3 in DNA: TGTGCCAGCAGCTTGGGAACGCGCACAGATACGCAGTATTTT. Complete variable domain (other parts from reference TRBV11-2 and TRBJ2-3): EAGVAQSPRYKIIEKRQSVAFWCNPISGHATLYWYQQILGQGPKLLIQFQNNGVVDDSQLPKDRFSAERLKGVDSTLKIQPAKLEDSAVYLCASSLGTRTDTQYFGPGTRLTVL.

This chain links TRBV21-1 with TRBJ2-5; whether TRBD1, the table's D call, matches the DNA was not checked. TRBV21-1 is a listed pseudogene. There are 13 residues in the CDR3. The CDR3 protein is CASSRTGSGTQYF. The CDR3 bases are TGTGCCAGCAGCAGGACAGGGTCTGGGACCCAGTACTTC.

V and J are TRBV10-2 and TRBJ1-2; 7 nucleotides align to TRBD1. Germline CDR1 and CDR2: WSHSY and SAAADI. The CDR3 is 14 residues long. V lost 6 bases and J lost 2; bases outside the gene matches: 6. As DNA, the CDR3 is TGCGCCAGCAGCGATCAACAGGGGAACTATGGCTACACCTTC. Encoded protein: CASSDQQGNYGYTF.

The chain combines TRBV7-8 with TRBJ1-1, with 7 bases identical to TRBD1. The V and J ends lost 4 bases and 4 bases, in that order; junction bases with no gene match: 3. Germline values: CDR1 SGHVS, CDR2 FQNEAQ. CDR3 length: 13 amino acids. The CDR3 nucleotides are TGTGCCAGCAGCTCGGGGACAGCCACTGAAGCTTTCTTT. This translates into CASSSGTATEAFF.

Comments on this clone: One end of the junction varies from germline; a read error may be responsible. The rearrangement links TRBV5-1 to TRBJ2-1; 13 nucleotides agree with TRBD2. The germline CDR1 and CDR2 sequences are SGHRS and YFSETQ. The CDR3 has 16 amino acids. In DNA, the CDR3 is TGCGCCAGCAGCGTAACTAGCGGGAGGGCCTATAATGAGCAGTTCTTC. This translates into CASSVTSGRAYNEQFF.

The chain is built from TRBV10-3 and TRBJ2-1; 11 bases are shared with TRBD1. Trimming removed 3 bases from V and 6 bases from J; junction bases left unmatched: 10. The CDR3 spans 17 residues. Germline V gives CDR1 ENHRY, CDR2 SYGVKD. The CDR3 DNA follows: TGTGCCATCAGTGAAAGGGGACAGGGGGGTTTAGCCAATGAGCAGTTCTTC. Encoded protein: CAISERGQGGLANEQFF.

This clone was observed once. The chain recombines TRBV5-6 with TRBJ1-2, with D hard to call. CDR3 length equals 18 residues. The V gene's germline CDR1 is SGHDT and CDR2 YYEEEE. Deletions cut 4 bases from V and 4 bases from J, with 26 bases between. This CDR3 reads CASSQLATGERVSYGYTF. The CDR3 DNA reads TGTGCCAGCAGCCAACTCGCCACCGGAGAGAGGGTGAGCTATGGCTACACCTTC.

The chain couples TRBV5-4 to TRBJ2-7; possibly TRBD1 or TRBD2 for D (5 bases each). Between the trimmed V and J ends, which lost 4 bases and 0 bases, there was a span of 14 bases. There are 15 residues in the CDR3. CDR1 and CDR2 (germline): SGHNT, YYREEE (reference sequence). The CDR3 nucleotides are TGTGCCAGCAGCCCTGAGGGACCGAGCTCCTACGAGCAGTACTTC. Its protein is CASSPEGPSSYEQYF.

The genes are TRBV5-1 and TRBJ2-5; no clear D. Trimming left V 4 bases short and J 5 bases short, with 15 bases between. This CDR3 spans 14 amino acids. Germline assignment: CDR1 SGHRS and CDR2 YFSETQ. Here the CDR3 reads CASSTGLLGETQYF. CDR3 DNA: TGCGCCAGCAGCACCGGGTTACTCGGGGAGACCCAGTACTTC.

The chain employs TRBV28 and TRBJ1-2; no firm D call. The CDR3 sequence is 11 residues long. V lost 8 bases to trimming and J lost 4 bases, with 8 bases between them. Germline CDR1 and CDR2: MDHEN and SYDVKM. The CDR3 region is CASGQTYGYTF. DNA for the CDR3: TGTGCCAGCGGCCAGACCTATGGCTACACCTTC.

The chain links TRBV5-5 to TRBJ2-3, with 9 bases identical to TRBD1. Germline V gene sequence: CDR1 SGHKS, CDR2 YYEKEE (reference sequence). V gave up 0 bases and J gave up 4 bases; unmatched junction bases: 6. The CDR3 is 16 residues long. The CDR3 sequence: CASSLGAGQGSDTQYF. As DNA, the CDR3 is TGTGCCAGCAGCTTGGGGGCTGGACAGGGGTCAGATACGCAGTATTTT. Full variable domain (missing parts from reference TRBV5-5 and TRBJ2-3): DAGVTQSPTHLIKTRGQQVTLRCSPISGHKSVSWYQQVLGQGPQFIFQYYEKEERGRGNFPDRFSARQFPNYSSELNVNALLLGDSALYLCASSLGAGQGSDTQYFGPGTRLTVL.